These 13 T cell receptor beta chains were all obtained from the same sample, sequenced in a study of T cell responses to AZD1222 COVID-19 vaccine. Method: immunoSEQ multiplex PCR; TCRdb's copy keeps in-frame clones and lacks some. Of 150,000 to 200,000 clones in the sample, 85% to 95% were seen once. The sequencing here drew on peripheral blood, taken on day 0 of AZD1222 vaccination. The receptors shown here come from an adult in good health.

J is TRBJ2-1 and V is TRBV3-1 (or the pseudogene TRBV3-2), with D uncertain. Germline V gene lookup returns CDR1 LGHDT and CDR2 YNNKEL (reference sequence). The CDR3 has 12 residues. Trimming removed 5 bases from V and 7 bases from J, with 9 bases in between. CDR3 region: CASSSNRNEQFF. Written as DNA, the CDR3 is TGTGCCAGCAGCTCCAATAGGAATGAGCAGTTCTTC.

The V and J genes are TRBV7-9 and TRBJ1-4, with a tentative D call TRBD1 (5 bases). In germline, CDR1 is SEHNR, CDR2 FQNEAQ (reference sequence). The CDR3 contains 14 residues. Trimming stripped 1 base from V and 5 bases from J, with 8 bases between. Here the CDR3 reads CASSLGQGNEKLFF. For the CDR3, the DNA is TGTGCCAGCAGCTTAGGGCAGGGAAATGAAAAACTGTTTTTT.

The CDR3 spells CASSLVRGSRTDTQYF. The CDR3 nucleotides are TGTGCCAGCAGCTTAGTGCGTGGGAGCCGCACAGATACGCAGTATTTT. The chain recombines TRBV7-2 with TRBJ2-3; a weak D match, TRBD2 (5 bases). CDR1 is SGHTA, CDR2 FQGNSA, per germline. The length of the CDR3 is 16 residues. Deletions cut 1 base from V and 1 base from J, with 12 bases between.

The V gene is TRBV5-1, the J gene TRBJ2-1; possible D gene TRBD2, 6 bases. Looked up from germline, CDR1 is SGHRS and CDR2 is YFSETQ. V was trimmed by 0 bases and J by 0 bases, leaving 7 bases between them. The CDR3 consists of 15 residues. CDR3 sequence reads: CASSLGGLSYNEQFF. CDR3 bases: TGCGCCAGCAGCTTGGGGGGACTCTCCTACAATGAGCAGTTCTTC.

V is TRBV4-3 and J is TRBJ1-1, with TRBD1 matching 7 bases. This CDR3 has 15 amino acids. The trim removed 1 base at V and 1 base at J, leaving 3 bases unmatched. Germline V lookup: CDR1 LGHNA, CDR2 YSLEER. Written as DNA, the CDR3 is TGCGCCAGCAGCCAAGCTCGGGACAGGAACACTGAAGCTTTCTTT. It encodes CASSQARDRNTEAFF.

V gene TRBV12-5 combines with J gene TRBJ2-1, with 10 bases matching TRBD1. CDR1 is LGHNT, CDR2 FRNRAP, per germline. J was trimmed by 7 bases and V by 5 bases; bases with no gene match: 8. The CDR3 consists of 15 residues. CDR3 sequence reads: CASGPRQGAFNEQFF. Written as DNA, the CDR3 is TGTGCTAGTGGTCCCCGACAGGGGGCTTTTAATGAGCAGTTCTTC.

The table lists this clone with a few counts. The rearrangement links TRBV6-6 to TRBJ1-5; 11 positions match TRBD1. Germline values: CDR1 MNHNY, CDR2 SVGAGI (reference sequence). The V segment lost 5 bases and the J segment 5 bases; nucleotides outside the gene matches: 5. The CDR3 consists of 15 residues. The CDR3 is CASSARTGGYQPQHF. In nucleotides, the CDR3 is TGTGCCAGCAGTGCCAGGACAGGGGGCTATCAGCCCCAGCATTTT.

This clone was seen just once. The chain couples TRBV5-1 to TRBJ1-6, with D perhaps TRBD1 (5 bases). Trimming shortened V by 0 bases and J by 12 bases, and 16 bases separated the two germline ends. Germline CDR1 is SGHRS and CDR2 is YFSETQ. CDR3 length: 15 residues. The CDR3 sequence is CASSLGDGMEGPLHF. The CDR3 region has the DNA TGCGCCAGCAGCTTGGGGGACGGTATGGAGGGACCCCTCCACTTT.

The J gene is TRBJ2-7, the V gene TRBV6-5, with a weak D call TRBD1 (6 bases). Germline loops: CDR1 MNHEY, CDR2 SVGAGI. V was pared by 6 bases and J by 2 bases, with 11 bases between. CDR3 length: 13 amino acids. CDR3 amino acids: CASSRQAPYEQYF. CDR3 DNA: TGTGCCAGCAGCCGACAGGCGCCCTACGAGCAGTACTTC.

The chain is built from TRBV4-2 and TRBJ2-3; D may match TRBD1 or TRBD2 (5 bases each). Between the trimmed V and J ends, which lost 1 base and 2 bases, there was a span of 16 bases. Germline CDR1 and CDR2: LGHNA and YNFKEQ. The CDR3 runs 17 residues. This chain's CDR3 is CASSQGSGPTDTDTQYF. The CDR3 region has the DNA TGTGCCAGCAGCCAAGGTTCGGGACCCACCGACACAGATACGCAGTATTTT.

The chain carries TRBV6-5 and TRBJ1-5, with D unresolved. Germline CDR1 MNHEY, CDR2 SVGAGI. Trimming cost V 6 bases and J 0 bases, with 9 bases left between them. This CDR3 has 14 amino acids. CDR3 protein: CASRPSYSNQPQHF. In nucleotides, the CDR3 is TGTGCCAGCAGGCCAAGTTATAGCAATCAGCCCCAGCATTTT.

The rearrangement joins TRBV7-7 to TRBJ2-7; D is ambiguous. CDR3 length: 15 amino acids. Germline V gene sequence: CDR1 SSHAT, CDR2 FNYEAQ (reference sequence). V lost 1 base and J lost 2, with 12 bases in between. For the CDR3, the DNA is TGTGCCAGCAGCTTAGACCACGGACCCACCTACGAGCAGTACTTC. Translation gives CASSLDHGPTYEQYF. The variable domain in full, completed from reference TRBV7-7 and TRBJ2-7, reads GAGVSQSPRYKVTKRGQDVTLRCDPISSHATLYWYQQALGQGPEFLTYFNYEAQPDKSGLPSDRFSAERPEGSISTLTIQRTEQRDSAMYRCASSLDHGPTYEQYFGPGTRLTVT.

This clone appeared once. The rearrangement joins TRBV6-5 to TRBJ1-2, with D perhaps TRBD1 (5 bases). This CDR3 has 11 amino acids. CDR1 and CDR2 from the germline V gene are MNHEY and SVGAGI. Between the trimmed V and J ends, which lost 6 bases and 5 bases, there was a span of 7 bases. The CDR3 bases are TGTGCCAGCAGGGGGCAGTATGGCTACACCTTC. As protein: CASRGQYGYTF.